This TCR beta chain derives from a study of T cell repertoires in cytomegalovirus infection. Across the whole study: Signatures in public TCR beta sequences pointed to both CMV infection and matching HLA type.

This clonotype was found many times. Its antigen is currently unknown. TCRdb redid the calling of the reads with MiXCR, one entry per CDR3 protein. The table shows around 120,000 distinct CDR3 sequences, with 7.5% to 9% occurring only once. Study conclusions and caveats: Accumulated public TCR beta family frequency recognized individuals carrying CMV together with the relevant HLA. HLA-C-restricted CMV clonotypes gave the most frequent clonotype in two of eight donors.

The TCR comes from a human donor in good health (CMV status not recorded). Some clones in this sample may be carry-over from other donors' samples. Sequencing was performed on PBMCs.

The DNA of the CDR3 is TGTGCCAGCAGCCCCCAAAGGAGTGGACAGGTACCTGTGAACACTGAAGCTTTCTTT. It yields the protein CASSPQRSGQVPVNTEAFF. V gene TRBV11-1 combines with J gene TRBJ1-1, with TRBD1 identical over 7 bases. V lost 5 bases, J lost 0 bases, and 18 bases stayed unmatched. Looked up from germline, CDR1 is SGHAT and CDR2 is FQDESV (reference sequence). The CDR3 contains 19 residues.